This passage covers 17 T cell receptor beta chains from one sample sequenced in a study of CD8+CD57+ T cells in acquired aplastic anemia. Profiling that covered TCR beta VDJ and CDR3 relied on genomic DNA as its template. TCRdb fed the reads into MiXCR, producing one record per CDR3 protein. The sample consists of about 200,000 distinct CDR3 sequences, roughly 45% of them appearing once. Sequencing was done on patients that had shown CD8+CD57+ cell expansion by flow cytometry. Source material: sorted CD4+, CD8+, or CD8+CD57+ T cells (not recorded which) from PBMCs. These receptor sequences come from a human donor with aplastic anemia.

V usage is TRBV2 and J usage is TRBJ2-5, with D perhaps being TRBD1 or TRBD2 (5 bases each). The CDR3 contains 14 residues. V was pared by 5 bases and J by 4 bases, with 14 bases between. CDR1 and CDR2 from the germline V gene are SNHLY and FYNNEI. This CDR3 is CASSREGVGETQYF. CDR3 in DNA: TGTGCCAGCAGTCGGGAAGGGGTAGGAGAGACCCAGTACTTC.

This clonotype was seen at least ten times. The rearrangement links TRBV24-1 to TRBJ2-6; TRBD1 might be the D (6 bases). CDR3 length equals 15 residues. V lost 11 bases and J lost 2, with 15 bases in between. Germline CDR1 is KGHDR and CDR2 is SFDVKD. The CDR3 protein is CAIQGTWAGANVLTF. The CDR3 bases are TGTGCCATACAGGGTACTTGGGCTGGGGCCAACGTCCTGACTTTC.

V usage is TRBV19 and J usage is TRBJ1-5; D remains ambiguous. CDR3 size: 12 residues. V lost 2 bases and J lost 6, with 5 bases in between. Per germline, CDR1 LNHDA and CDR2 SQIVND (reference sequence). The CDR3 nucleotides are TGTGCCAGTAGTATACACCCTCAGCCCCAGCATTTT. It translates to CASSIHPQPQHF.

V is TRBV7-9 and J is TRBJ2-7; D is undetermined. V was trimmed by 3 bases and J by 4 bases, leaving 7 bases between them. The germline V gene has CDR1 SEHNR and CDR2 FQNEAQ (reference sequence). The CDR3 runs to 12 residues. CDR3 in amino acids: CASSFIGYEQYF. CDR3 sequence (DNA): TGTGCCAGCAGCTTCATCGGGTACGAGCAGTACTTC. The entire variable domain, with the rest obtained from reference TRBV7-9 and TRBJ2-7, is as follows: DTGVSQNPRHKITKRGQNVTFRCDPISEHNRLYWYRQTLGQGPEFLTYFQNEAQLEKSRLLSDRFSAERPKGSFSTLEIQRTEQGDSAMYLCASSFIGYEQYFGPGTRLTVT.

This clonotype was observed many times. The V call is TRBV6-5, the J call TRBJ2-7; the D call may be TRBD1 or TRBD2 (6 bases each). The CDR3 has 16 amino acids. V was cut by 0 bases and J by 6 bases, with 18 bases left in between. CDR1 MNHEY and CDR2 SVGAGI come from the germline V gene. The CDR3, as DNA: TGTGCCAGCAGTTACTCCCCATGGGGCAGGGGAGGCGAGCAGTACTTC. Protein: CASSYSPWGRGGEQYF.

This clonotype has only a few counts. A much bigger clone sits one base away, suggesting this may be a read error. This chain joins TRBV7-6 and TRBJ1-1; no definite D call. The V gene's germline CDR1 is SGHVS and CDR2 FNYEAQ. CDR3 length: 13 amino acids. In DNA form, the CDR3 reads TGTGCCAGCAGCTTTCAGGAGAACACTGGAGCTTTCTTT. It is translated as CASSFQENTGAFF. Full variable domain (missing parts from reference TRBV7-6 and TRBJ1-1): GAGVSQSPRYKVTKRGQDVALRCDPISGHVSLYWYRQALGQGPEFLTYFNYEAQQDKSGLPNDRFSAERPEGSISTLTIQRTEQRDSAMYRCASSFQENTGAFFGQGTRLTVV.

The CDR3 region is CASSSPHSGNTIYF. The CDR3 nucleotides read TGTGCCAGCAGTTCACCCCACTCTGGAAACACCATATATTTT. The chain links TRBV25-1 to TRBJ1-3; no firm D call. The germline CDR1 and CDR2 sequences are MGHDK and SYGVNS. The ends were cut back, 5 bases at V and 0 bases at J, with 8 bases in the middle. The length of the CDR3 is 14 residues.

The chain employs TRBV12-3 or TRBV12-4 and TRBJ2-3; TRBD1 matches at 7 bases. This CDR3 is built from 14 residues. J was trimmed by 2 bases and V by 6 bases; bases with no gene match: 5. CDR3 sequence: CASRATGNTDTQYF. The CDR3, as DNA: TGTGCCAGCAGAGCGACAGGGAACACAGATACGCAGTATTTT.

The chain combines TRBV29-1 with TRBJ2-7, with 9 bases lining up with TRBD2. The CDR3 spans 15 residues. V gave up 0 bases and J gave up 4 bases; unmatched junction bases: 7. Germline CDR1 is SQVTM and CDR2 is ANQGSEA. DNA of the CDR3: TGCAGCGTTGAAGATCGAGCGGGAGGCGTGTACGAGCAGTACTTC. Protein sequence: CSVEDRAGGVYEQYF.

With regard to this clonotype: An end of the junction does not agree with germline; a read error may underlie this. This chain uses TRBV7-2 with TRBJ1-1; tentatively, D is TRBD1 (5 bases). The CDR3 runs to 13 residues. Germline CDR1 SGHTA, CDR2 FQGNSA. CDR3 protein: CVSSSQVRTEAFF. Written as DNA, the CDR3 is TGTGTCAGCAGCTCACAGGTGCGGACTGAAGCTTTCTTT.

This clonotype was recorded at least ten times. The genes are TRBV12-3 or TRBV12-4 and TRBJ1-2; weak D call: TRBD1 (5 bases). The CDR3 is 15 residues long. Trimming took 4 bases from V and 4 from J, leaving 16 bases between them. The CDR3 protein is CASSSLRGGIYGYTF. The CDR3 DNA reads TGTGCCAGCAGTTCCCTGAGGGGAGGGATCTATGGCTACACCTTC.

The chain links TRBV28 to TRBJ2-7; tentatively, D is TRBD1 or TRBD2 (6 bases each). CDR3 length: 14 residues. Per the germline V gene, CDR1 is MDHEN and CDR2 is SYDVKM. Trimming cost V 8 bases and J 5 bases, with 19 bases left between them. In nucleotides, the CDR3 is TGTGCCAGCTCCTCCCCAGCAGGGGAGGACGAGCAGTACTTC. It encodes CASSSPAGEDEQYF. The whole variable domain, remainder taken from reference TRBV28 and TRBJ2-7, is DVKVTQSSRYLVKRTGEKVFLECVQDMDHENMFWYRQDPGLGLRLIYFSYDVKMKEKGDIPEGYSVSREKKERFSLILESASTNQTSMYLCASSSPAGEDEQYFGPGTRLTVT.

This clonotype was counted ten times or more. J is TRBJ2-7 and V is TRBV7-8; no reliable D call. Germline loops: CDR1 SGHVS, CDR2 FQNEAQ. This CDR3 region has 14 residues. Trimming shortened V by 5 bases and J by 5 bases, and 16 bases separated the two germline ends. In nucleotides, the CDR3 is TGTGCCAGCAGCCCTATCCGGTGGCCCCACGAGCAGTACTTC. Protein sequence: CASSPIRWPHEQYF. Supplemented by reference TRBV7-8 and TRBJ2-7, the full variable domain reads GAGVSQSPRYKVAKRGQDVALRCDPISGHVSLFWYQQALGQGPEFLTYFQNEAQLDKSGLPSDRFFAERPEGSVSTLKIQRTQQEDSAVYLCASSPIRWPHEQYFGPGTRLTVT.

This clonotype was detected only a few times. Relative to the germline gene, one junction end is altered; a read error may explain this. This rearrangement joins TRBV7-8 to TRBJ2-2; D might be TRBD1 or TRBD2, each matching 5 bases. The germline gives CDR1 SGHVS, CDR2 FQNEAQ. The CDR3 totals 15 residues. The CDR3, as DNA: TGTGCCAGCAGTCAACTAACAGGAAACACCGGGGAGCAGTTTTTT. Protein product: CASSQLTGNTGEQFF.

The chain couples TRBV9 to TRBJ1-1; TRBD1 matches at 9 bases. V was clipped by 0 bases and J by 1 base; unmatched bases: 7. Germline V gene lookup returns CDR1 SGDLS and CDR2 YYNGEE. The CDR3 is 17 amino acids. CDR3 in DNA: TGTGCCAGCAGCGTAGGTCTAACAGGGGGCGGGAACACTGAAGCTTTCTTT. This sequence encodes CASSVGLTGGGNTEAFF. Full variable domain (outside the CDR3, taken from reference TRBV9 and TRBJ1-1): DSGVTQTPKHLITATGQRVTLRCSPRSGDLSVYWYQQSLDQGLQFLIQYYNGEERAKGNILERFSAQQFPDLHSELNLSSLELGDSALYFCASSVGLTGGGNTEAFFGQGTRLTVV.

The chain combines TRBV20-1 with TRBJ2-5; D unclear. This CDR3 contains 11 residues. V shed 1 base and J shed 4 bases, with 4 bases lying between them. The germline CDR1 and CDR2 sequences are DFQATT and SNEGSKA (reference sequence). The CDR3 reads CSARGTETQYF. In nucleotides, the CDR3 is TGCAGTGCTAGAGGCACAGAGACCCAGTACTTC.

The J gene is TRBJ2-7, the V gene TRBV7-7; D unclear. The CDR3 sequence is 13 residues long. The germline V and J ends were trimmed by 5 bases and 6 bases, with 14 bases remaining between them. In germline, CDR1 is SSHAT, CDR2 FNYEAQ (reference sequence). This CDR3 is CASSPGLVGEQYV. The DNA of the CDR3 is TGTGCCAGCAGCCCCGGGCTAGTCGGCGAGCAGTACGTC.